One and the same sample provided the 8 T cell receptor beta chains below, sequenced in a study of T cell changes during pregnancy in multiple sclerosis. Clones were read by immunoSEQ multiplex PCR, and TCRdb kept only the in-frame ones, dropping some. The sample shows around 70,000 clones, just over 90% of them seen only once. The specimen comprised peripheral blood, sampled in the third trimester of pregnancy. The source of these receptors is a female donor with multiple sclerosis, enrolled in a pregnancy study.

Written as DNA, the CDR3 is TGCGCCAGCAGCGAACTTATAAGAAGCTCCTATAATTCACCCCTCCACTTT. It specifies CASSELIRSSYNSPLHF. The V call is TRBV4-1, the J call TRBJ1-6; no firm D call. The CDR3 length is 17 residues. The germline CDR1 and CDR2 sequences are MGHRA and YSYEKL. V lost 5 bases to trimming and J lost 0 bases, with 14 bases between them.

The chain has TRBV19 and TRBJ1-4, with 9 bases identical to TRBD1. CDR1 is LNHDA and CDR2 is SQIVND in the germline V gene (reference sequence). This CDR3 is 17 amino acids long. J lost 7 bases, V lost 5 bases, and 14 bases had no gene match. This chain's CDR3 is CASSGGQGRRRGEKLFF. DNA of the CDR3: TGTGCCAGTAGTGGGGGACAGGGTAGACGTCGTGGTGAAAAACTGTTTTTT.

This clone turned up a few times. The J gene is TRBJ1-4, the V gene TRBV2; a weak D match, TRBD1 (5 bases). The CDR3 is 14 residues long. Germline V gene lookup returns CDR1 SNHLY and CDR2 FYNNEI. Deletions cut 4 bases from V and 6 bases from J, with 12 bases between. DNA for the CDR3: TGTGCCAGCAGTGTGGCAGGGTTTTATGAAAAACTGTTTTTT. This encodes CASSVAGFYEKLFF. Using reference TRBV2 and TRBJ1-4 for the parts outside the CDR3, the full variable domain is EPEVTQTPSHQVTQMGQEVILRCVPISNHLYFYWYRQILGQKVEFLVSFYNNEISEKSEIFDDQFSVERPDGSNFTLKIRSTKLEDSAMYFCASSVAGFYEKLFFGSGTQLSVL.

V gene TRBV7-3 combines with J gene TRBJ2-1, with 12 bases that match TRBD1. With 4 bases clipped from V and 4 bases from J, the junction kept 2 bases outside the gene matches. Looked up from germline, CDR1 is SGHTA and CDR2 is FQGTGA. This CDR3 is 15 amino acids long. The CDR3 sequence: CASSSGQGAYNEQFF. The CDR3 DNA sequence: TGTGCCAGCAGCTCGGGACAGGGGGCATACAATGAGCAGTTCTTC.

The V call is TRBV6-6, the J call TRBJ2-2, with D tentatively TRBD1 (6 bases). The germline V gene has CDR1 MNHNY and CDR2 SVGAGI (reference sequence). The CDR3 runs 13 residues. V shed 5 bases and J shed 7 bases, with 11 bases lying between them. This chain's CDR3 is CASSKGQHGELFF. The CDR3 bases are TGTGCCAGCAGTAAGGGACAACACGGGGAGCTGTTTTTT.

V is TRBV2 and J is TRBJ1-5; 7 bases are shared with TRBD1. This CDR3 has 16 amino acids. Trimming cost V 3 bases and J 5 bases; bases outside gene matches: 10. Germline assignment: CDR1 SNHLY and CDR2 FYNNEI. CDR3 coding DNA: TGTGCCAGCAGTGATACAGGGGTAAATAGAGATCAGCCCCAGCATTTT. Translation: CASSDTGVNRDQPQHF.

This clone was seen more than once but under ten times. This chain connects TRBV9 to TRBJ1-6; 10 nucleotides line up with TRBD1. The CDR3 length is 15 residues. V lost 4 bases and J lost 7; bases outside the gene matches: 5. Germline V gene data show CDR1 as SGDLS and CDR2 as YYNGEE. The CDR3 DNA reads as TGTGCCAGCAGCCTCCGGACAGGGGGGAATTCACCCCTCCACTTT. This codes for CASSLRTGGNSPLHF.

A few counts support this clone. V is TRBV5-1 and J is TRBJ2-7; 9 bases map to TRBD1. The CDR3 is 15 residues long. The J segment lost 3 bases and the V segment lost 0 bases, leaving 4 bases of the junction unmatched. The germline V gene encodes CDR1 SGHRS and CDR2 YFSETQ. CDR3 sequence reads: CASSLGGTGIYEQYF. The DNA of the CDR3 is TGCGCCAGCAGCTTGGGGGGGACAGGGATCTACGAGCAGTACTTC.